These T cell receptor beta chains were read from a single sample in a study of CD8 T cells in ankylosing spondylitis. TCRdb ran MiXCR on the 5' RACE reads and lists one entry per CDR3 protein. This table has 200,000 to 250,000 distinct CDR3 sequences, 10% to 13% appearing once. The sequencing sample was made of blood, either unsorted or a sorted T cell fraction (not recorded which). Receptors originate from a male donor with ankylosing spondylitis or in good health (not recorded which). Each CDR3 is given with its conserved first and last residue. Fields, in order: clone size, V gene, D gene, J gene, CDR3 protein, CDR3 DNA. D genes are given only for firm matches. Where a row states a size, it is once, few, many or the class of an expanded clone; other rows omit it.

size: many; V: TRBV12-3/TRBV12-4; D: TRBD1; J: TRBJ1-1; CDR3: CASSSTDRVYTEAFF; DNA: TGTGCCAGCAGTTCTACGGACAGGGTTTACACTGAAGCTTTCTTT
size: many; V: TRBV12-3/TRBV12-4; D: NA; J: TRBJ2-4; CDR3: CASSLGGGKNIQYF; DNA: TGTGCCAGCAGTTTAGGAGGAGGCAAAAACATTCAGTACTTC
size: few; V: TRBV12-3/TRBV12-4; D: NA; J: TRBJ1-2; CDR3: CASSFGAGNNYGYTF; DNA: TGTGCCAGCAGTTTCGGAGCGGGTAACAACTATGGCTACACCTTC
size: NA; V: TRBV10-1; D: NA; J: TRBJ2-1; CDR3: CASRFLSGGPYNEQFF; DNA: TGCGCCAGCAGATTTCTCTCGGGGGGCCCCTACAATGAGCAGTTCTTC
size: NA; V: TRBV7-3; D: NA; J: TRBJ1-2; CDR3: CASSVGREDPHGYTF; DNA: TGTGCCAGCAGCGTCGGTCGGGAAGACCCTCATGGCTACACCTTC
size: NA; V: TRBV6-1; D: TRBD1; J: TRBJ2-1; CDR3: CASRAPGQINEQFF; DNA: TGTGCCAGCAGAGCCCCGGGACAGATCAATGAGCAGTTCTTC
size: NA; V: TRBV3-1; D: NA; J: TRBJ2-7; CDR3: CASTQGWAYEQYF; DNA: TGTGCCAGCACCCAGGGGTGGGCCTACGAGCAGTACTTC
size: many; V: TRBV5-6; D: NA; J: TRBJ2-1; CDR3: CASSLVGSYNEQFF; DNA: TGCGCCAGCAGCTTGGTAGGGTCCTACAATGAGCAGTTCTTC
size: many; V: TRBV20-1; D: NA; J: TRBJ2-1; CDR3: CSALSGRRNNEQFF; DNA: TGCAGTGCTCTTAGCGGCCGAAGGAACAATGAGCAGTTCTTC
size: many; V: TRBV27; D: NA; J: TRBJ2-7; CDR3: CASSPPGTLSYEQYF; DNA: TGTGCCAGCAGTCCGCCCGGGACTCTCTCCTACGAGCAGTACTTC
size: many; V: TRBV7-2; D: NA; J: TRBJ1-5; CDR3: CASGELNQPQHF; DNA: TGTGCCAGCGGAGAACTTAATCAGCCCCAGCATTTT
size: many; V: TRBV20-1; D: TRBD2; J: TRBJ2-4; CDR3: CSATLTSGSNIQYF; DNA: TGCAGTGCAACGCTGACTAGCGGGTCCAACATTCAGTACTTC
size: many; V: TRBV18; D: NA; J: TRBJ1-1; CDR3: CASSPMTGNTEAFF; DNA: TGTGCCAGCTCACCGATGACAGGGAACACTGAAGCTTTCTTT
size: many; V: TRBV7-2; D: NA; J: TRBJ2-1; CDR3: CASSQIGEQFF; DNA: TGTGCCAGCAGCCAAATCGGTGAGCAGTTCTTC
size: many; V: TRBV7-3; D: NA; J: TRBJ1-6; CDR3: CASSLSVLAGPLHF; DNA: TGTGCCAGCAGCCTTTCAGTATTAGCTGGACCCCTCCACTTT
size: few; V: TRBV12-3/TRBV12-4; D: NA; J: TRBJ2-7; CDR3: CASSFTSGEQYF; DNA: TGTGCCAGCAGCTTCACGTCGGGAGAGCAGTACTTC
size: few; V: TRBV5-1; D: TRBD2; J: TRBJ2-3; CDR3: CASSPVLAGGLSTDTQYF; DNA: TGCGCCAGCAGCCCTGTTCTAGCGGGGGGGTTGAGCACAGATACGCAGTATTTT
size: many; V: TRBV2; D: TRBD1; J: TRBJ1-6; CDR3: CASRETGSYNSPLHF; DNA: TGTGCCAGCAGGGAGACAGGGTCCTATAATTCACCCCTCCACTTT
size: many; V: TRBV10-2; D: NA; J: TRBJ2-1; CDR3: CASSDIYNEQFF; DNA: TGCGCCAGCAGTGACATCTACAATGAGCAGTTCTTC
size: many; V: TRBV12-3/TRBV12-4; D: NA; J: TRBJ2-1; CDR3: CASSLREGSEQFF; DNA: TGTGCCAGCAGTTTACGTGAGGGCTCTGAGCAGTTCTTC
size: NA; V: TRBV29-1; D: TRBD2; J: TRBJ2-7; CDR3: CSVSIGTSSYEQYF; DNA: TGCAGCGTTTCAATCGGGACTAGCAGCTACGAGCAGTACTTC
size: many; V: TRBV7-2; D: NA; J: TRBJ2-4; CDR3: CASSLGKNIQYF; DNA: TGTGCCAGCAGCTTAGGGAAAAACATTCAGTACTTC
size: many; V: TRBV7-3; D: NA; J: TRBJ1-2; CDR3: CASSLGEPGYGYTF; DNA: TGTGCCAGCAGCTTAGGGGAGCCAGGCTATGGCTACACCTTC
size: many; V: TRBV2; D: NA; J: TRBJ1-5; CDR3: CASKAGGGSNQPQHF; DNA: TGTGCCAGCAAGGCTGGGGGGGGGAGCAATCAGCCCCAGCATTTT
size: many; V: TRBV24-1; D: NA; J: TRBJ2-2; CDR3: CATSGGNTGELFF; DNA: TGTGCCACCAGTGGGGGGAACACCGGGGAGCTGTTTTTT
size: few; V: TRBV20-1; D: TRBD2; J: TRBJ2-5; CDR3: CSAGGDPQETQYF; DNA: TGCAGTGCCGGGGGGGACCCCCAAGAGACCCAGTACTTC
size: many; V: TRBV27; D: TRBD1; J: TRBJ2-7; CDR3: CASSLSRGPYEQYF; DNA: TGTGCCAGCAGTTTAAGCAGGGGGCCCTACGAGCAGTACTTC
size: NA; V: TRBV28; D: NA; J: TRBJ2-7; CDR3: CASSLFGTEGNYEQYF; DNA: TGTGCCAGCAGTTTATTCGGGACGGAAGGGAACTACGAGCAGTACTTC
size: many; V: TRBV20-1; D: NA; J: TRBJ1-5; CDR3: CSARGGSSNQPQHF; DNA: TGCAGTGCTCGAGGGGGTTCTAGCAATCAGCCCCAGCATTTT
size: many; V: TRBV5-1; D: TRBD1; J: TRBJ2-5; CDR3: CASSLGTGTDLQQETQYF; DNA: TGCGCCAGCAGCTTGGGGACCGGGACAGACCTACAACAAGAGACCCAGTACTTC
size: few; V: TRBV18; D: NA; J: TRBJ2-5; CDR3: CASSPPGSVKETQYF; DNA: TGTGCCAGCTCACCACCGGGGAGCGTTAAAGAGACCCAGTACTTC
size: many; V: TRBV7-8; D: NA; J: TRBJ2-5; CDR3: CASSLGGRIQETQYF; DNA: TGTGCCAGCAGCTTAGGAGGACGGATCCAAGAGACCCAGTACTTC
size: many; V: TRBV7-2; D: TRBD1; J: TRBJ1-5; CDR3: CASSMDRGLNQPQHF; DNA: TGTGCCAGCAGCATGGACAGGGGCCTCAATCAGCCCCAGCATTTT
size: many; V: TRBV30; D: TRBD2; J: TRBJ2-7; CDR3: CAGLRDYPSYEQYF; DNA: TGTGCCGGCCTCCGGGACTATCCATCCTACGAGCAGTACTTC
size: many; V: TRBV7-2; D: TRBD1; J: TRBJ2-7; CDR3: CASSGRTGGDEQYF; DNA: TGTGCCAGCAGCGGCCGGACAGGGGGAGACGAGCAGTACTTC
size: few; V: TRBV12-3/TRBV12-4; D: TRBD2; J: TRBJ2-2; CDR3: CASSLTSTTSGGRNTGELFF; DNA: TGTGCCAGCAGTCTAACCAGTACGACTAGCGGGGGAAGGAACACCGGGGAGCTGTTTTTT
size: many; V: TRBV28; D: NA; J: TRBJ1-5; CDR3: CASLQARGNQPQHF; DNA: TGTGCCAGCCTACAGGCCCGGGGCAATCAGCCCCAGCATTTT
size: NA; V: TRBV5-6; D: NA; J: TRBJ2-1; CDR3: CASSLVINEQFF; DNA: TGTGCCAGCAGCTTGGTAATCAATGAGCAGTTCTTC
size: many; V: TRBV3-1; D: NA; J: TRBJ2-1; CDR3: CASSEGYQAEQFF; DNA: TGTGCCAGCAGCGAAGGCTATCAGGCTGAGCAGTTCTTC
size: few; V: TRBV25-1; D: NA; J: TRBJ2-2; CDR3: CASSEFYGGNTGELFF; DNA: TGTGCCAGCAGCGAATTTTACGGGGGTAACACCGGGGAGCTGTTTTTT
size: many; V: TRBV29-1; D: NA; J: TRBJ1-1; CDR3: CSASRQGNTEAFF; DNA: TGCAGCGCCAGCCGCCAGGGGAACACTGAAGCTTTCTTT
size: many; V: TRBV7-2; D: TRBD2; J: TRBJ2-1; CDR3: CASSLGLAGGNEQFF; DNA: TGTGCCAGCAGCTTGGGACTAGCGGGGGGTAATGAGCAGTTCTTC
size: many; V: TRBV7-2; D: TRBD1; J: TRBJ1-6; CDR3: CASSATGGRSAPLHF; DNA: TGTGCCAGCAGCGCAACAGGGGGCCGCAGCGCACCCCTCCACTTT
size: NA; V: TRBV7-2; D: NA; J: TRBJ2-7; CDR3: CASSLQVIGVSSYEQYF; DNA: TGTGCCAGCAGCTTACAGGTTATCGGGGTGTCTTCCTACGAGCAGTACTTC
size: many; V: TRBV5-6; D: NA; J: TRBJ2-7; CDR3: CASSSDLSTTYEQYF; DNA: TGTGCCAGCAGCTCTGACTTATCAACCACCTACGAGCAGTACTTC
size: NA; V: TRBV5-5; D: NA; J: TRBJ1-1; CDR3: CASSLAYRATEAFF; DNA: TGTGCCAGCAGCTTGGCATACAGGGCCACTGAAGCTTTCTTT